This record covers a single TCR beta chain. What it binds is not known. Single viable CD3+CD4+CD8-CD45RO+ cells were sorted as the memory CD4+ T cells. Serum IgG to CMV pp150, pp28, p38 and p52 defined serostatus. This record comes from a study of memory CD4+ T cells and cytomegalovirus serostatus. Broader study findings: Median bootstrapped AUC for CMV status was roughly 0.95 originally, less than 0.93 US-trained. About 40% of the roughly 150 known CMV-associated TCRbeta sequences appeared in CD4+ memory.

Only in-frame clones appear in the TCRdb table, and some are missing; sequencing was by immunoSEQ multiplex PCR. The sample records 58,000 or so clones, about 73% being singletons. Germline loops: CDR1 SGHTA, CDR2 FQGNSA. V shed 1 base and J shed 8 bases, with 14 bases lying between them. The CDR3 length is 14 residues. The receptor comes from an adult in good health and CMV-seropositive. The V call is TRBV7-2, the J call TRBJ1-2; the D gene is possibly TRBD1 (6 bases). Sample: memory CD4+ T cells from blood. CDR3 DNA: TGTGCCAGCAGCTTAGACTACTCAGGGGAGGGCTACACCTTC. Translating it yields CASSLDYSGEGYTF.